This is a list of T cell receptor beta chains from one sample in a study of blood T cell repertoires in COVID-19. Sequencing used immunoSEQ multiplex PCR; TCRdb keeps in-frame clones, though not all of them. The table shows a few hundred thousand clones, with around 85% occurring only once. Specimen: PBMCs or T cells enriched from blood (not recorded which). The source is a man aged 35-49 years who had recovered from COVID-19. The CDR3 runs from the conserved cysteine through the conserved F or W. The D gene is left open where the match is weak. Size values are once, few and many counts, or a class for expanded clones, and some rows have none.

clone size: NA
V gene: TRBV2
J gene: TRBJ1-5
D gene: NA
CDR3 length: 13
CDR3 protein: CASSGSYYQPQHF
CDR3 DNA: TGTGCCAGCAGTGGGAGTTATTATCAGCCCCAGCATTTT

clone size: NA
V gene: TRBV6-5
J gene: TRBJ1-2
D gene: TRBD1
CDR3 length: 14
CDR3 protein: CASSYSGRGLGYTF
CDR3 DNA: TGTGCCAGCAGTTACTCCGGCAGGGGGCTAGGCTACACCTTC

clone size: NA
V gene: TRBV20-1
J gene: TRBJ2-1
D gene: NA
CDR3 length: 10
CDR3 protein: CSAREAQQFF
CDR3 DNA: TGCAGTGCCAGAGAGGCTCAGCAGTTCTTC

clone size: NA
V gene: TRBV7-2
J gene: TRBJ2-3
D gene: NA
CDR3 length: 15
CDR3 protein: CASTLRTGSTDTQYF
CDR3 DNA: TGTGCCAGCACCCTTAGAACGGGATCCACAGATACGCAGTATTTT

clone size: few
V gene: TRBV4-1
J gene: TRBJ2-3
D gene: NA
CDR3 length: 14
CDR3 protein: CASSQVVAADTQYF
CDR3 DNA: TGCGCCAGCAGCCAAGTGGTGGCGGCAGATACGCAGTATTTT

clone size: NA
V gene: TRBV6-1
J gene: TRBJ2-7
D gene: NA
CDR3 length: 13
CDR3 protein: CASSEGQGSEQYF
CDR3 DNA: TGTGCCAGCAGTGAGGGGCAGGGGAGTGAGCAGTACTTC

clone size: NA
V gene: TRBV18
J gene: TRBJ2-1
D gene: NA
CDR3 length: 11
CDR3 protein: CASSHREEQFF
CDR3 DNA: TGTGCCAGCTCACACCGAGAGGAGCAGTTCTTC

clone size: NA
V gene: TRBV3-1/TRBV3-2
J gene: TRBJ2-1
D gene: TRBD2
CDR3 length: 14
CDR3 protein: CASSQLAGHNEQFF
CDR3 DNA: TGTGCCAGCAGCCAACTAGCGGGTCACAATGAGCAGTTCTTC

clone size: NA
V gene: TRBV6-2/TRBV6-3
J gene: TRBJ1-6
D gene: TRBD1
CDR3 length: 14
CDR3 protein: CASSYGDRNSPLHF
CDR3 DNA: TGTGCCAGCAGTTACGGGGACAGGAATTCACCCCTCCACTTT

clone size: NA
V gene: TRBV30
J gene: TRBJ2-7
D gene: TRBD1
CDR3 length: 16
CDR3 protein: CAWTMRGDRGTYEQYF
CDR3 DNA: TGTGCCTGGACCATGCGGGGGGACAGGGGAACCTACGAGCAGTACTTC

clone size: NA
V gene: TRBV7-8
J gene: TRBJ1-6
D gene: TRBD1
CDR3 length: 16
CDR3 protein: CASSGQGAIYNSPLHF
CDR3 DNA: TGTGCCAGCAGCGGACAGGGGGCTATCTATAATTCACCCCTCCACTTT

clone size: once
V gene: TRBV12-3/TRBV12-4
J gene: TRBJ2-1
D gene: TRBD2
CDR3 length: 13
CDR3 protein: CASSGGGYNEQFF
CDR3 DNA: TGTGCCAGCAGTGGGGGGGGTTACAATGAGCAGTTCTTC

clone size: NA
V gene: TRBV9
J gene: TRBJ1-6
D gene: NA
CDR3 length: 13
CDR3 protein: CASSRGEGSPLHF
CDR3 DNA: TGTGCCAGCAGTAGGGGGGAGGGATCACCCCTCCACTTT

clone size: NA
V gene: TRBV5-4
J gene: TRBJ2-3
D gene: NA
CDR3 length: 15
CDR3 protein: CASSQRTIRTDTQYF
CDR3 DNA: TGTGCCAGCAGCCAAAGGACTATCCGCACAGATACGCAGTATTTT

clone size: NA
V gene: TRBV13
J gene: TRBJ1-1
D gene: NA
CDR3 length: 14
CDR3 protein: CASSTSRRGTEAFF
CDR3 DNA: TGTGCCAGCAGCACATCCAGGAGGGGCACTGAAGCTTTCTTT

clone size: NA
V gene: TRBV5-1
J gene: TRBJ2-7
D gene: NA
CDR3 length: 16
CDR3 protein: CASSLGGSVDSYEQYF
CDR3 DNA: TGCGCCAGCAGCTTGGGCGGGTCAGTCGACTCCTACGAGCAGTACTTC

clone size: NA
V gene: TRBV10-2
J gene: TRBJ2-6
D gene: NA
CDR3 length: 15
CDR3 protein: CASSLGHSGANVLTF
CDR3 DNA: TGCGCCAGCAGCCTTGGACACTCTGGGGCCAACGTCCTGACTTTC

clone size: NA
V gene: TRBV9
J gene: TRBJ2-1
D gene: NA
CDR3 length: 17
CDR3 protein: CASSVASSSSSYNEQFF
CDR3 DNA: TGTGCCAGCAGCGTAGCATCTAGCTCGAGCTCCTACAATGAGCAGTTCTTC

clone size: NA
V gene: TRBV27
J gene: TRBJ1-5
D gene: NA
CDR3 length: 14
CDR3 protein: CASRIMGGGQPQHF
CDR3 DNA: TGTGCCAGCAGAATTATGGGCGGAGGTCAGCCCCAGCATTTT

clone size: NA
V gene: TRBV7-6
J gene: TRBJ1-1
D gene: NA
CDR3 length: 13
CDR3 protein: CASSSQENTEAFF
CDR3 DNA: TGTGCCAGCAGCTCCCAGGAGAACACTGAAGCTTTCTTT